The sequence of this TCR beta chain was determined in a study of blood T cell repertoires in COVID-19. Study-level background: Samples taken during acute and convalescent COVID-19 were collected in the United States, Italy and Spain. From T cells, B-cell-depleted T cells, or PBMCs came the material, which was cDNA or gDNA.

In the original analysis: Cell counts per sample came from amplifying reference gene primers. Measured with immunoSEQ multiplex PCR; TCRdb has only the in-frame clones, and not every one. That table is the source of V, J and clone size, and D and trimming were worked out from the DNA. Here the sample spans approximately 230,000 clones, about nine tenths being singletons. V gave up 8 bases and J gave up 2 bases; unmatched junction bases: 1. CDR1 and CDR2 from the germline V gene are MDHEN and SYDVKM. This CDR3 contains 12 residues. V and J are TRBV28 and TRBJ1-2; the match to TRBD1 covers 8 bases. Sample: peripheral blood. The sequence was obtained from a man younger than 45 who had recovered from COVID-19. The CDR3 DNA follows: TGTGCCAGCGACAGGGGAAACTATGGCTACACCTTC. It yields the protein CASDRGNYGYTF.